A single sample is the source of the 21 T cell receptor beta chains below, sequenced in a study of T-cell memory formation after mild COVID-19. Via MiXCR, TCRdb re-called the 5' RACE reads, giving one row per CDR3 protein. The sample lists some 350,000 distinct CDR3 sequences, 15% to 20% occurring once. The sample consisted of PBMCs or a T cell subset sorted from them (not recorded which). These receptors came from a man aged 18 to 29 who had mild COVID-19 (a few samples of this study predate the infection). Cell type and time point are not known.

A few counts support this clonotype. This chain connects TRBV10-3 to TRBJ2-5; D is possibly TRBD1 (7 bases). CDR1 and CDR2 (germline): ENHRY, SYGVKD. V was clipped by 6 bases and J by 4 bases, with 15 bases between them. CDR3 length equals 14 residues. The CDR3 sequence is CAISAGQGGETQYF. CDR3 DNA: TGTGCCATCAGCGCGGGGCAGGGGGGAGAGACCCAGTACTTC.

Comments on this clonotype: A much larger clone differs by one base, so this may be a read error. V and J are TRBV5-5 and TRBJ1-1, with D perhaps matching TRBD1 (6 bases). V lost 2 bases to trimming and J lost 4 bases, with 12 bases between them. Germline V lookup: CDR1 SGHKS, CDR2 YYEKEE (reference sequence). The CDR3 has 14 amino acids. The CDR3 is CASSLRGGGTEAFF. CDR3 bases: TGTGCCAGCAGCTTAAGGGGAGGGGGCACTGAAGCTTTCTTT. Together with reference TRBV5-5 and TRBJ1-1, the CDR3 gives the full variable domain: DAGVTQSPTHLIKTRGQQVTLRCSPISGHKSVSWYQQVLGQGPQFIFQYYEKEERGRGNFPDRFSARQFPNYSSELNVNALLLGDSALYLCASSLRGGGTEAFFGQGTRLTVV.

CDR3 loop: CASSLILVNTEAFF. The CDR3 bases are TGTGCCAGCAGCTTAATTCTGGTGAACACTGAAGCTTTCTTT. V and J are TRBV7-9 and TRBJ1-1; D unresolved. CDR1 is SEHNR, CDR2 FQNEAQ, per germline (reference sequence). The CDR3 sequence is 14 residues long. The V end was cut by 2 bases, the J end by 0 bases, with 7 bases between.

The rearrangement joins TRBV7-8 to TRBJ2-7, with 8 bases lining up with TRBD1. Germline values: CDR1 SGHVS, CDR2 FQNEAQ. V shed 4 bases and J 3 bases; nucleotides not matched to a gene: 8. This CDR3 has 15 residues. The CDR3 sequence is CASSSGQAKDYEQYV. CDR3 sequence (DNA): TGTGCCAGCAGCTCGGGACAGGCGAAGGACTACGAGCAGTACGTC.

This chain uses TRBV6-6 with TRBJ2-3, with 11 bases lining up with TRBD2. The CDR3 runs to 15 residues. J was trimmed by 6 bases and V by 5 bases; bases with no gene match: 7. Germline V CDR1 and CDR2: MNHNY, SVGAGI (reference sequence). This chain's CDR3 is CASSPIAGGMDTQYF. The DNA of the CDR3 is TGTGCCAGCAGTCCTATAGCGGGGGGGATGGATACGCAGTATTTT.

This clonotype was counted ten times or more. The J gene is TRBJ2-7, the V gene TRBV7-2, with 7 bases aligning to TRBD2. The CDR3 is 17 amino acids. V lost 1 base to trimming and J lost 3 bases; unmatched junction nucleotides: 12. CDR1 is SGHTA, CDR2 FQGNSA, per germline. CDR3 DNA sequence: TGTGCCAGCAGCTTAGTCGGTGGGCGGGGGACTTACTACGAGCAGTACGTC. Translation: CASSLVGGRGTYYEQYV.

V and J are TRBV25-1 and TRBJ2-7, with D perhaps TRBD2 (5 bases). The CDR3 runs 15 residues. V was clipped by 2 bases and J by 2 bases, with 13 bases between them. The germline gives CDR1 MGHDK, CDR2 SYGVNS. The CDR3 loop reads CASSEVGVPTYEQYV. The CDR3, as DNA: TGTGCCAGCAGTGAAGTCGGGGTCCCCACCTACGAGCAGTACGTC.

The rearrangement uses TRBV5-6 and TRBJ1-2, with TRBD1 as a possible D gene (5 bases). The germline V and J ends were trimmed by 2 bases and 7 bases, with 15 bases remaining between them. Germline assignment: CDR1 SGHDT and CDR2 YYEEEE. CDR3 length: 14 amino acids. The CDR3 DNA is TGTGCCAGCAGCTTTATGGGGCCGCCCAGTGGCTACACCTTC. It is translated as CASSFMGPPSGYTF.

This rearrangement joins TRBV7-2 to TRBJ1-2; D unresolved. The germline V gene encodes CDR1 SGHTA and CDR2 FQGNSA. V lost 5 bases and J lost 8, with 15 bases in between. The CDR3 is 13 amino acids. In DNA, the CDR3 is TGTGCCAGCAGCCTGAGACCGGATAGGGGCTACACCTTC. Amino acid sequence: CASSLRPDRGYTF.

This chain links TRBV9 with TRBJ1-6; D unresolved. Germline V gene lookup returns CDR1 SGDLS and CDR2 YYNGEE. V was clipped by 0 bases and J by 7 bases, with 11 bases between them. The CDR3 sequence is 15 residues long. The CDR3 spells CASSVEGWENSPLHF. For the CDR3, the DNA is TGTGCCAGCAGCGTAGAGGGTTGGGAAAATTCACCCCTCCACTTT.

This clonotype was found many times. The V gene is TRBV5-1, the J gene TRBJ2-1, with TRBD2 matching over 9 bases. Germline-derived CDR1 and CDR2 are SGHRS and YFSETQ. The CDR3 has 19 residues. V dropped 2 bases and J dropped 3; count of bases not matched to a gene: 15. CDR3 region: CASSFHGTSKELFYNEQFF. The CDR3 bases are TGCGCCAGCAGCTTTCACGGGACTAGCAAAGAGTTATTCTACAATGAGCAGTTCTTC. Using reference TRBV5-1 and TRBJ2-1 for the parts outside the CDR3, the full variable domain is KAGVTQTPRYLIKTRGQQVTLSCSPISGHRSVSWYQQTPGQGLQFLFEYFSETQRNKGNFPGRFSGRQFSNSRSEMNVSTLELGDSALYLCASSFHGTSKELFYNEQFFGPGTRLTVL.

This clonotype was counted a few times. The V and J genes are TRBV15 and TRBJ2-1, with 11 bases that match TRBD1. The J segment lost 4 bases and the V segment lost 5 bases, leaving 19 bases of the junction unmatched. The CDR3 covers 20 residues. Germline lookup yields CDR1 LNHNV and CDR2 YYDKDF (reference sequence). CDR3 residues: CATSGLARDRGYWGYNEQFF. In nucleotides, the CDR3 is TGTGCCACCAGCGGCTTGGCCCGGGACAGGGGGTACTGGGGGTACAATGAGCAGTTCTTC. The whole variable domain, filled in from reference TRBV15 and TRBJ2-1, reads DAMVIQNPRYQVTQFGKPVTLSCSQTLNHNVMYWYQQKSSQAPKLLFHYYDKDFNNEADTPDNFQSRRPNTSFCFLDIRSPGLGDTAMYLCATSGLARDRGYWGYNEQFFGPGTRLTVL.

J is TRBJ1-2 and V is TRBV5-4, with D unresolved. Germline CDR1 SGHNT, CDR2 YYREEE (reference sequence). V lost 1 base, J lost 1 base, and 8 bases lay in between. This CDR3 has 14 amino acids. As DNA, the CDR3 is TGTGCCAGCAGCTTGAAGGACCGTAACTATGGCTACACCTTC. It encodes CASSLKDRNYGYTF.

CDR3 sequence reads: CASSLNPGLNSPLHF. The CDR3 DNA follows: TGTGCCAGCAGCTTAAATCCAGGGCTTAATTCACCCCTCCACTTT. The chain recombines TRBV11-2 with TRBJ1-6, with D perhaps matching TRBD1 (5 bases). The germline gives CDR1 SGHAT, CDR2 FQNNGV. The CDR3 totals 15 residues. Trimming removed 2 bases at V and 6 bases at J, with 11 bases between. Variable domain in full (rest from reference TRBV11-2 and TRBJ1-6): EAGVAQSPRYKIIEKRQSVAFWCNPISGHATLYWYQQILGQGPKLLIQFQNNGVVDDSQLPKDRFSAERLKGVDSTLKIQPAKLEDSAVYLCASSLNPGLNSPLHFGNGTRLTVT.

About this clonotype itself: An end of the junction differs from the germline gene, which may be a read error. The CDR3 DNA sequence: TGTGCCAGCAGTTTAGAGCCTAGGGTTGAGGAGTTCTTC. Translated: CASSLEPRVEEFF. The chain joins TRBV12-3 or TRBV12-4 to TRBJ2-1; D unclear. This CDR3 is 13 amino acids long.

Only a few counts were recorded for this clonotype. V is TRBV12-3 or TRBV12-4 and J is TRBJ1-3, with TRBD1 as a possible D gene (5 bases). The CDR3 is 15 residues long. The germline V and J ends were trimmed by 6 bases and 1 base, with 13 bases remaining between them. CDR3: CASSPGAVSGNTIYF. CDR3 DNA: TGTGCCAGCAGCCCCGGGGCGGTTTCTGGAAACACCATATATTTT.

The J gene is TRBJ2-5, the V gene TRBV4-1, with D perhaps matching TRBD1 or TRBD2 (5 bases each). Trimming removed 0 bases from V and 9 bases from J, with 20 bases in between. The CDR3 contains 16 residues. CDR1 and CDR2 (germline): MGHRA, YSYEKL. The CDR3 is CASSQDGTAGLGAQYF. The CDR3 region has the DNA TGCGCCAGCAGCCAAGATGGGACGGCTGGTCTCGGGGCCCAGTACTTC.

This clonotype was detected a few times. The chain couples TRBV11-1 to TRBJ2-1; D gene uncertain. Trimming pared 4 bases from V and 9 bases from J, leaving 10 bases between. CDR3 length equals 12 residues. Germline V gene sequence: CDR1 SGHAT, CDR2 FQDESV (reference sequence). The CDR3 DNA follows: TGTGCCAGCAGCTCCCCCTTGGGTGAGCAGTTCTTC. It translates to CASSSPLGEQFF.

V is TRBV18 and J is TRBJ1-1; D is undetermined. The CDR3 has 14 amino acids. Between the trimmed V and J ends, which lost 5 bases and 4 bases, there was a span of 14 bases. CDR1 KGHSH and CDR2 LQKENI come from the germline V gene. For the CDR3, the DNA is TGTGCCAGCTCAGCCTCCGTTGCGCGCACTGAAGCTTTCTTT. Its translation is CASSASVARTEAFF. The full variable domain, rest sourced from reference TRBV18 and TRBJ1-1, is NAGVMQNPRHLVRRRGQEARLRCSPMKGHSHVYWYRQLPEEGLKFMVYLQKENIIDESGMPKERFSAEFPKEGPSILRIQQVVRGDSAAYFCASSASVARTEAFFGQGTRLTVV.

The chain recombines TRBV7-9 with TRBJ2-1; TRBD1 aligns across 7 bases. Germline trimming cut 2 bases from V and 7 bases from J; bases unmatched to any gene: 5. CDR3 size: 14 residues. CDR1 and CDR2 (germline): SEHNR, FQNEAQ (reference sequence). DNA for the CDR3: TGTGCCAGCAGCTTAACCGGGACAGTTAATGAGCAGTTCTTC. It yields the protein CASSLTGTVNEQFF. The complete variable domain, with remaining parts taken from reference TRBV7-9 and TRBJ2-1, reads DTGVSQNPRHKITKRGQNVTFRCDPISEHNRLYWYRQTLGQGPEFLTYFQNEAQLEKSRLLSDRFSAERPKGSFSTLEIQRTEQGDSAMYLCASSLTGTVNEQFFGPGTRLTVL.

The chain employs TRBV7-9 and TRBJ2-5; D gene unclear. Trimming left V 5 bases short and J 6 bases short, with 19 bases between. Germline lookup yields CDR1 SEHNR and CDR2 FQNEAQ (reference sequence). The CDR3 is made up of 15 amino acids. The CDR3 here is CASSPNLLRSKTQYF. CDR3 sequence (DNA): TGTGCCAGCAGCCCGAACCTTCTCCGGTCCAAGACCCAGTACTTC.